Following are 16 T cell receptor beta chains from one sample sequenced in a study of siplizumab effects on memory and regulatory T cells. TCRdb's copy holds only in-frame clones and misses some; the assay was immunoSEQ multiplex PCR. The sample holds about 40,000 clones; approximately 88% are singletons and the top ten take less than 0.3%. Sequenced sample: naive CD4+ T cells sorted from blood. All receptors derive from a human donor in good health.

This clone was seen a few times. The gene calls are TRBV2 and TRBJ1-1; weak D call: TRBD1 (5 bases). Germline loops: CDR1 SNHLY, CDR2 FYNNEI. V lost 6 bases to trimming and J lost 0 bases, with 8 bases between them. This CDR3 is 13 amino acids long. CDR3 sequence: CASRDTVNTEAFF. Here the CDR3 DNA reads TGTGCCAGCAGGGACACGGTGAACACTGAAGCTTTCTTT.

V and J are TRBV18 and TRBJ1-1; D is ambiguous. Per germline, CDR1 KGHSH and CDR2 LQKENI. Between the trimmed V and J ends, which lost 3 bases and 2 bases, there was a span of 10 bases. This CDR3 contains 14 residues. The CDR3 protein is CASSPARPNTEAFF. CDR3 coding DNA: TGTGCCAGCTCACCGGCAAGACCTAACACTGAAGCTTTCTTT.

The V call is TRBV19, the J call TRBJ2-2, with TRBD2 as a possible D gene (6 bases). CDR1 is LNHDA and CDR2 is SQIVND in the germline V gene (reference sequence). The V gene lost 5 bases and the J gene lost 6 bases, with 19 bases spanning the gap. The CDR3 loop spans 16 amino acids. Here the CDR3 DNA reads TGTGCCAGTAGTCGATCTGCGGGGAAAGGGCCCGGGGAGCTGTTTTTT. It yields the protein CASSRSAGKGPGELFF.

The CDR3 is CASSPANLAGNYNEQFF. The CDR3 region has the DNA TGTGCCAGCAGCCCTGCGAATCTAGCGGGGAACTACAATGAGCAGTTCTTC. The gene calls are TRBV7-9 and TRBJ2-1, with TRBD2 identical over 9 bases. This CDR3 spans 17 amino acids. V lost 5 bases to trimming and J lost 3 bases; unmatched junction nucleotides: 11. CDR1 and CDR2 (germline): SEHNR, FQNEAQ (reference sequence).

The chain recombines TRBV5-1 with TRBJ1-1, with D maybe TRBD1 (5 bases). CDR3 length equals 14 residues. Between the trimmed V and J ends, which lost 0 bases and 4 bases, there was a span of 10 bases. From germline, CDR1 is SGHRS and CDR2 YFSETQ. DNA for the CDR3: TGCGCCAGCAGCTTGGTCGGTAGGGGCACTGAAGCTTTCTTT. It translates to CASSLVGRGTEAFF. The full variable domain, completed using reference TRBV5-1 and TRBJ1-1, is KAGVTQTPRYLIKTRGQQVTLSCSPISGHRSVSWYQQTPGQGLQFLFEYFSETQRNKGNFPGRFSGRQFSNSRSEMNVSTLELGDSALYLCASSLVGRGTEAFFGQGTRLTVV.

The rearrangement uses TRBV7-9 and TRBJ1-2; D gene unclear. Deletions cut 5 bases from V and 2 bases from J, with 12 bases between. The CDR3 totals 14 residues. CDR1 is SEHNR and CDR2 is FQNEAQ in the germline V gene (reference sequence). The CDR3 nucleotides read TGTGCCAGCAGCCCCAGAGGCAGAAACTATGGCTACACCTTC. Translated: CASSPRGRNYGYTF.

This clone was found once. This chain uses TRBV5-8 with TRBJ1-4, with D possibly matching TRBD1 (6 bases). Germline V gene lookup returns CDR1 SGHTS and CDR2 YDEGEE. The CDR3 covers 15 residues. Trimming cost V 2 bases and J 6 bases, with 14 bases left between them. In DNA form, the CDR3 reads TGTGCCAGCAGCTTTCGCAGGGGCGCCGATGAAAAACTGTTTTTT. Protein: CASSFRRGADEKLFF.

The chain's CDR3 is CASSPADRDTGELFF. In nucleotides, the CDR3 is TGTGCCAGTAGTCCCGCGGACAGGGACACCGGGGAGCTGTTTTTT. This chain joins TRBV19 and TRBJ2-2; 8 bases map to TRBD1. From germline, CDR1 is LNHDA and CDR2 SQIVND (reference sequence). V lost 5 bases and J lost 3; bases outside the gene matches: 5. The CDR3 has 15 amino acids.

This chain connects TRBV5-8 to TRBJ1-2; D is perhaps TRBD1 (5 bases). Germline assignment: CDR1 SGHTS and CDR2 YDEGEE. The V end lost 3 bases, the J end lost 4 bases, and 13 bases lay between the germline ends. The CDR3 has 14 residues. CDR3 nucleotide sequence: TGTGCCAGCAGCTCGGGACCGCAGCCCTATGGCTACACCTTC. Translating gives CASSSGPQPYGYTF.

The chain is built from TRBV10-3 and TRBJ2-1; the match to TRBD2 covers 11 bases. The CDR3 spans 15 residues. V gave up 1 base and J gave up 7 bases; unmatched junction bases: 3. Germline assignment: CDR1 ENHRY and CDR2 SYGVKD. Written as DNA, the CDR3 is TGTGCCATCAGTGAGTTTATAGCGGGGGGGAATGAGCAGTTCTTC. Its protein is CAISEFIAGGNEQFF.

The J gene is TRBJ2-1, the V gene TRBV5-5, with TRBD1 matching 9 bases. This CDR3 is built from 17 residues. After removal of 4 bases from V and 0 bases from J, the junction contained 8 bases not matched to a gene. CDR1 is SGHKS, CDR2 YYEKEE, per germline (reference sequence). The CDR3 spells CASSRTGAIASYNEQFF. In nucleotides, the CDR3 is TGTGCCAGCAGCCGGACAGGGGCCATCGCCTCCTACAATGAGCAGTTCTTC.

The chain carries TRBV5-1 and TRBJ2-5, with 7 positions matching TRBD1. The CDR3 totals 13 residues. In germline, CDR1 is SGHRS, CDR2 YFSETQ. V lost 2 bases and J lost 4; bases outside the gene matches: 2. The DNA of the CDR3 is TGCGCCAGCAGCTTTACAGGGGTAGAGACCCAGTACTTC. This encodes CASSFTGVETQYF.

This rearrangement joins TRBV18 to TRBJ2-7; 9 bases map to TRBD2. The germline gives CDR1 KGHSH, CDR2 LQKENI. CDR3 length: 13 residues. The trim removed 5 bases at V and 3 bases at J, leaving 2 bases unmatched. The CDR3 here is CASSSTSGYEQYF. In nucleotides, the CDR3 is TGTGCCAGCTCATCGACTAGCGGCTACGAGCAGTACTTC.

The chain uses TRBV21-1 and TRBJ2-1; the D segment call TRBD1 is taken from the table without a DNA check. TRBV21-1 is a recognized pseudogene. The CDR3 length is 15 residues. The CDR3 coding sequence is TGTGCCAGCATTAACTGGGGACAGGGGGACAATGAGCAGTTCTTC. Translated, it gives CASINWGQGDNEQFF.

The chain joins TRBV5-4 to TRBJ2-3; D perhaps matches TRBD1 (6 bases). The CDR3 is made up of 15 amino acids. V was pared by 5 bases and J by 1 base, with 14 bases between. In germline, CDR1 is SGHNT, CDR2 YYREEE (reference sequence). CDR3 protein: CASRQTGTGTDTQYF. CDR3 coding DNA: TGTGCCAGCAGACAGACAGGAACCGGCACAGATACGCAGTATTTT. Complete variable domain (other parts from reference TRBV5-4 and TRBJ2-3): ETGVTQSPTHLIKTRGQQVTLRCSSQSGHNTVSWYQQALGQGPQFIFQYYREEENGRGNFPPRFSGLQFPNYSSELNVNALELDDSALYLCASRQTGTGTDTQYFGPGTRLTVL.

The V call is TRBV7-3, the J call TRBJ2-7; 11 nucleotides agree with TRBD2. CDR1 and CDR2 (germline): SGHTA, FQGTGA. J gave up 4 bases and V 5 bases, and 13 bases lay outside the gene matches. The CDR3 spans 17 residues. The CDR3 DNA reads TGTGCCAGCAGCCCCAAGTCCACTAGCGGGGGAAAATACGAGCAGTACTTC. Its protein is CASSPKSTSGGKYEQYF.